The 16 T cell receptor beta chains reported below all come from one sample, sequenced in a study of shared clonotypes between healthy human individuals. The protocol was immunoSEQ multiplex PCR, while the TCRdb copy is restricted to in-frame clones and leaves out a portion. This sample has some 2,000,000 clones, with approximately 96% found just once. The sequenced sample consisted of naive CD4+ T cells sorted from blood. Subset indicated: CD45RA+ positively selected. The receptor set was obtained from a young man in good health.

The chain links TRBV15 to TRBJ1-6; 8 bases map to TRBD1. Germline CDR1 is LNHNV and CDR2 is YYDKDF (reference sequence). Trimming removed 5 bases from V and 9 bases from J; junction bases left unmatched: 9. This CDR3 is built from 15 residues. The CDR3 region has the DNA TGTGCCACCAGCGGATTGACAGGGGATCGTTCACCCCTCCACTTT. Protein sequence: CATSGLTGDRSPLHF.

CDR3 loop: CASSEGGASSNTGELFF. The CDR3 DNA follows: TGCGCCAGCAGTGAAGGGGGAGCTAGCAGCAACACCGGGGAGCTGTTTTTT. The rearrangement joins TRBV10-1 to TRBJ2-2, with D maybe TRBD1 (6 bases). The CDR3 is made up of 17 amino acids. Trimming cost V 3 bases and J 2 bases, with 16 bases left between them. Germline V lookup: CDR1 WNHNN, CDR2 SYGVQD (reference sequence).

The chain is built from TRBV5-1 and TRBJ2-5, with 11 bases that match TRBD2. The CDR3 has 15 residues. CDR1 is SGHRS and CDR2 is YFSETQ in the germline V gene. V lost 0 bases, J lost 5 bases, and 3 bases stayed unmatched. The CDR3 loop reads CASSLAPSGRETQYF. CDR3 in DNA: TGCGCCAGCAGCTTGGCCCCTAGCGGGAGGGAGACCCAGTACTTC.

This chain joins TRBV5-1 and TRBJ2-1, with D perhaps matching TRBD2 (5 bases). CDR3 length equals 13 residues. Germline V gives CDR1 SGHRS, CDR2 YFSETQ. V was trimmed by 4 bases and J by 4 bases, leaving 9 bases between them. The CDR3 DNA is TGCGCCAGCAGCCCGCAGCGGTACAATGAGCAGTTCTTC. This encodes CASSPQRYNEQFF.

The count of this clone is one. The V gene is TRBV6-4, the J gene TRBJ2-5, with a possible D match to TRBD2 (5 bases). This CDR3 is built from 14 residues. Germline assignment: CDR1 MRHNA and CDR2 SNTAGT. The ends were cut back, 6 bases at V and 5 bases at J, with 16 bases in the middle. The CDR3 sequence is CASSPNGGSETQYF. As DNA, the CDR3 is TGTGCCAGCAGCCCCAACGGAGGATCGGAGACCCAGTACTTC.

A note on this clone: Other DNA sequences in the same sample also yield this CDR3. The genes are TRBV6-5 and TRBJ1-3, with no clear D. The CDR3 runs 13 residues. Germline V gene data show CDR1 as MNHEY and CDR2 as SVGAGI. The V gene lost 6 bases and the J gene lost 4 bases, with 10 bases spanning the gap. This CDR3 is CASSSPGGNTIYF. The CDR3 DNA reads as TGTGCCAGCAGCTCGCCTGGGGGAAACACCATATATTTT.

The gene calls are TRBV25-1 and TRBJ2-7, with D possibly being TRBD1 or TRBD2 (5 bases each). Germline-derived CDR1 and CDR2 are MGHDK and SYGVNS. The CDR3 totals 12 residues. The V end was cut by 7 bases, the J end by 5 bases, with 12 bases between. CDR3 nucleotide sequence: TGTGCCAGCAATGAGGGGCTCAACGAGCAGTACTTC. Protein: CASNEGLNEQYF.

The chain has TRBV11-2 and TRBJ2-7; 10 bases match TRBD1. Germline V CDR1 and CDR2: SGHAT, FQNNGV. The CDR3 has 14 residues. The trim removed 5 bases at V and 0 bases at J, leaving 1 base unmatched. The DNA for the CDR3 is TGTGCCAGCAGCAGGACAGGGGGCTCCTACGAGCAGTACTTC. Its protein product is CASSRTGGSYEQYF.

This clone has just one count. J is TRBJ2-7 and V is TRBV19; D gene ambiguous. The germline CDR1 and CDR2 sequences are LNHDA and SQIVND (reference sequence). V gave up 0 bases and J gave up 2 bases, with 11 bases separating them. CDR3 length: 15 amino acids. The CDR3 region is CASSIDRYSAYEQYF. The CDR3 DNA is TGTGCCAGTAGTATAGATCGGTACTCCGCCTACGAGCAGTACTTC.

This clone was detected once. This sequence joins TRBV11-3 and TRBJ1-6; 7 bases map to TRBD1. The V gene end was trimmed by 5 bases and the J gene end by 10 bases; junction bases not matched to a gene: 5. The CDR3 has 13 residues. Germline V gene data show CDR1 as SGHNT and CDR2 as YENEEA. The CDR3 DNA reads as TGTGCCAGCAGCGTGGACAGGAGATCACCCCTCCACTTT. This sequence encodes CASSVDRRSPLHF.

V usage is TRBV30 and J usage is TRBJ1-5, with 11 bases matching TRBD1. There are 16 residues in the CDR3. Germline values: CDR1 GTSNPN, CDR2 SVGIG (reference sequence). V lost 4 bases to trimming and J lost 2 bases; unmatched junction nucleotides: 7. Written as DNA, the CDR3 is TGTGCCTGGACTAAGGACAGGGGGCAAGGCAATCAGCCCCAGCATTTT. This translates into CAWTKDRGQGNQPQHF.

CDR3 in DNA: TGTGCCAGCAGCTCCGGGACTAGCGGGAGGGCCGCCAGCTCCTACGAGCAGTACTTC. Amino acid sequence: CASSSGTSGRAASSYEQYF. The rearrangement links TRBV5-4 to TRBJ2-7, with 16 positions matching TRBD2. The CDR3 loop spans 19 amino acids. V dropped 3 bases and J dropped 0; count of bases not matched to a gene: 9. Germline assignment: CDR1 SGHNT and CDR2 YYREEE (reference sequence).

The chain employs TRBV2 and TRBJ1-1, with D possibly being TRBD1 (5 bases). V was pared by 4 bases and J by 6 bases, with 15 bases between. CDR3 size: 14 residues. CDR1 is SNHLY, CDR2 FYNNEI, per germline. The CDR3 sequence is CASSVAQGGAEAFF. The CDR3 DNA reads TGTGCCAGCAGTGTAGCGCAGGGAGGAGCTGAAGCTTTCTTT.

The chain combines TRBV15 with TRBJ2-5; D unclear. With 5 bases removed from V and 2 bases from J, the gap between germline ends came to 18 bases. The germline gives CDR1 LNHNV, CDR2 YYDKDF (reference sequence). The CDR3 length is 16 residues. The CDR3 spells CATSPSVGKYQETQYF. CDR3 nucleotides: TGTGCCACCAGCCCCAGCGTGGGAAAATATCAAGAGACCCAGTACTTC.

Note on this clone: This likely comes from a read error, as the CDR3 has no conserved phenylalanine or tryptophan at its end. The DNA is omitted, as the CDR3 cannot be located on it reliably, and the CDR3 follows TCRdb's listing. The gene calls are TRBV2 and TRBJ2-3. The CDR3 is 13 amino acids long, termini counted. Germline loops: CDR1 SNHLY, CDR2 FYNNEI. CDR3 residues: CASSEAKALGTQI.

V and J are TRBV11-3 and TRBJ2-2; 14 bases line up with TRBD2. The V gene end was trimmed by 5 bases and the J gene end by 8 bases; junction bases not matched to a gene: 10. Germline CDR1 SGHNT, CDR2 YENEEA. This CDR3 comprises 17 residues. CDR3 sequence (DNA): TGTGCCAGCAGCCCCGGCGCGGGACTAGCGGGAGTGGGGGAGCTGTTTTTT. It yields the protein CASSPGAGLAGVGELFF.